This T cell receptor beta chain was captured by sequencing in a study of early T cells in non-severe SARS-CoV-2 infection. V lost 0 bases and J 0 bases, leaving 12 bases between the germline ends. This CDR3 spans 17 amino acids. The germline V gene has CDR1 LGHNA and CDR2 YSLEER. This clonotype appeared many times. Each CDR3 protein gets one entry after TCRdb re-called the 5' RACE reads with MiXCR. In the table there are tens of thousands of distinct CDR3 sequences, 5.8% of which are singletons. The origin of this receptor is an adult who was a healthcare worker with PCR-confirmed SARS-CoV-2 infection or an uninfected control (not recorded which). This chain uses TRBV4-3 with TRBJ2-1; D is possibly TRBD1 or TRBD2 (6 bases each). The specimen was whole blood. The CDR3 nucleotides read TGCGCCAGCAGCCAAGATTTACAGGGACTCTCCTACAATGAGCAGTTCTTC. It codes for CASSQDLQGLSYNEQFF.